The clone carrying this T cell receptor beta chain was picked up a small number of times. Germline-derived CDR1 and CDR2 are SGHAT and FQNNGV. The V and J ends lost 3 bases and 4 bases respectively, with 12 bases between them. The CDR3 length is 15 residues. Making TCR cDNA involved 5'RACE template switching, which added UMIs and a universal primer site. TCRdb used MiXCR to reprocess the 5' RACE reads, holding one entry per CDR3 protein. The table has approximately 580,000 distinct CDR3 sequences, around 16% seen once; the top ten hold roughly 17%. This sample was included in a study of T cells after yellow fever vaccination. Background on the study: When fractions had low cell numbers, they were prepared with SMART-Seq v4 Ultra Low Input.

This TCR came from a man younger than 35 who received the YFV17D yellow fever vaccine. The J gene is TRBJ1-4, the V gene TRBV11-2; the D is unclear. The source was PBMCs, collected around 5 days after the first yellow fever vaccination. CDR3 bases: TGTGCCAGCAGCTTGCGGGCAGCTTATAATGAAAAACTGTTTTTT. Amino acids: CASSLRAAYNEKLFF.